These T cell receptor beta chains were read from a single sample in a study of tumor-infiltrating lymphocytes in primary liver carcinoma. TCRdb reprocessed the multiplex PCR reads via MiXCR and lists one record per CDR3 protein. The sample has tens of thousands of distinct CDR3 sequences; around 70% are singletons. Sequences were obtained from liver tumor tissue from sampling region 1. The receptors originated from a man between 40 and 49 years old with primary liver carcinoma and hepatitis B virus infection. Both conserved end residues are part of each CDR3. A D gene is named only where the DNA matches it firmly. Part of the rows lack a size; the others show once, few, many or a class for expanded clones.

V gene: TRBV29-1
D gene: .
J gene: TRBJ2-7
clone size: .
CDR3 protein: CSVWDYEQYF
CDR3 DNA: TGCAGTGTTTGGGACTACGAGCAGTACTTC

V gene: TRBV5-1
D gene: .
J gene: TRBJ2-5
clone size: .
CDR3 protein: CASSLACVRVETQYF
CDR3 DNA: TGCGCCAGCAGCTTGGCCTGTGTAAGGGTGGAGACCCAGTACTTC

V gene: TRBV29-1
D gene: .
J gene: TRBJ2-2
clone size: .
CDR3 protein: CSAGQAALNTGELSF
CDR3 DNA: TGCAGCGCTGGGCAAGCGGCACTGAACACCGGGGAGCTGTCTTTT

V gene: TRBV30
D gene: TRBD1
J gene: TRBJ1-5
clone size: .
CDR3 protein: CAWSTDRGVNQPQHF
CDR3 DNA: TGTGCCTGGAGTACTGACAGGGGGGTCAATCAGCCCCAGCATTTT

V gene: TRBV6-1
D gene: .
J gene: TRBJ2-2
clone size: .
CDR3 protein: CVSSEWGGGELFF
CDR3 DNA: TGTGTCAGCAGTGAATGGGGGGGCGGGGAACTGTTTTTT

V gene: TRBV11-2
D gene: .
J gene: TRBJ2-7
clone size: .
CDR3 protein: CASCLVTGHTYEQYF
CDR3 DNA: TGTGCCAGCTGTCTAGTGACAGGACACACCTACGAGCAGTACTTC

V gene: TRBV4-2
D gene: TRBD1
J gene: TRBJ2-1
clone size: .
CDR3 protein: CTSSQEAGGSEQFF
CDR3 DNA: TGTACCAGCAGCCAAGAAGCAGGGGGAAGTGAGCAGTTCTTC

V gene: TRBV14
D gene: TRBD2
J gene: TRBJ2-2
clone size: .
CDR3 protein: CANSQPTSGRNAGELFF
CDR3 DNA: TGTGCCAACAGCCAACCTACTAGCGGGCGGAACGCCGGGGAGCTGTTTTTT

V gene: TRBV5-4
D gene: TRBD1
J gene: TRBJ2-3
clone size: many
CDR3 protein: CASSIGGGSPNTQYF
CDR3 DNA: TGTGCCAGCAGCATAGGGGGCGGCTCACCGAATACGCAGTATTTT

V gene: TRBV11-2
D gene: .
J gene: TRBJ2-7
clone size: few
CDR3 protein: CASSLGRSSYGQYF
CDR3 DNA: TGTGCCAGCAGCTTAGGCAGGAGCTCCTACGGGCAGTATTTC

V gene: TRBV12-3/TRBV12-4
D gene: TRBD2
J gene: TRBJ2-3
clone size: .
CDR3 protein: CASRPTTSGIYTDTHYF
CDR3 DNA: TGTGCCAGCAGACCAACGACTAGCGGTATCTACACAGATACGCATTATTTT

V gene: TRBV6-1
D gene: TRBD2
J gene: TRBJ2-1
clone size: .
CDR3 protein: CASRVVGGPGNEQFF
CDR3 DNA: TGTGCCAGCAGAGTAGTGGGAGGGCCTGGAAATGAGCAGTTCTTC

V gene: TRBV11-2
D gene: .
J gene: TRBJ2-7
clone size: once
CDR3 protein: CGSSLTDGAYEQYF
CDR3 DNA: TGTGGCAGCAGCTTAACAGACGGAGCATACGAGCAGTACTTC

V gene: TRBV18
D gene: TRBD2
J gene: TRBJ2-1
clone size: once
CDR3 protein: CVSSLIGSGLAGVEQFF
CDR3 DNA: TGTGTCAGCTCACTCATAGGTAGTGGGTTAGCGGGAGTCGAGCAGTTCTTC

V gene: TRBV11-2
D gene: .
J gene: TRBJ1-6
clone size: .
CDR3 protein: CASSLRCSYNSPLHF
CDR3 DNA: TGTGCGAGCAGCTTACGGTGCTCCTATAATTCACCCCTCCACTTT

V gene: TRBV11-2
D gene: .
J gene: TRBJ2-7
clone size: once
CDR3 protein: CASSLSVGTSYERYF
CDR3 DNA: TGTGCCAGCAGCCTGTCTGTGGGAACATCCTACGAGCGGTACTTC

V gene: TRBV6-1
D gene: .
J gene: TRBJ1-5
clone size: many
CDR3 protein: CASSDHRDGPQHF
CDR3 DNA: TGTGCCAGCAGTGATCACAGGGATGGGCCCCAGCATTTT

V gene: TRBV2
D gene: TRBD2
J gene: TRBJ2-7
clone size: .
CDR3 protein: CASMRQGTSGRSGYEQYF
CDR3 DNA: TGTGCCAGCATGCGCCAAGGGACTAGCGGGAGGTCGGGTTACGAGCAGTACTTC

V gene: TRBV29-1
D gene: .
J gene: TRBJ2-3
clone size: .
CDR3 protein: CSVDAGTDTQYF
CDR3 DNA: TGCAGCGTCGATGCAGGGACAGATACGCAGTATTTT

V gene: TRBV11-2
D gene: .
J gene: TRBJ2-7
clone size: .
CDR3 protein: CASSLGGTLPHELYF
CDR3 DNA: TGTGCCAGCAGCCTCGGCGGGACTTTACCCCACGAGCTGTACTTC

V gene: TRBV4-1
D gene: TRBD2
J gene: TRBJ2-1
clone size: .
CDR3 protein: CASSPAGGYNEQFF
CDR3 DNA: TGCGCCAGTAGCCCTGCGGGAGGGTACAATGAGCAGTTCTTC

V gene: TRBV6-6
D gene: .
J gene: TRBJ1-1
clone size: .
CDR3 protein: CASSSRTVMNTEAFF
CDR3 DNA: TGTGCCAGCAGCTCCCGAACAGTTATGAACACTGAAGCTTTCTTT

V gene: TRBV28
D gene: TRBD1
J gene: TRBJ1-4
clone size: many
CDR3 protein: CASRLQGKNEKLFF
CDR3 DNA: TGTGCCAGCAGATTACAGGGGAAGAATGAAAAACTGTTTTTT

V gene: TRBV11-2
D gene: .
J gene: TRBJ2-7
clone size: .
CDR3 protein: CASSSRQWEYEQYF
CDR3 DNA: TGTGCCAGCAGCTCGAGACAATGGGAGTACGAACAGTACTTC

V gene: TRBV5-1
D gene: .
J gene: TRBJ2-2
clone size: many
CDR3 protein: CASSHPLGGTGELFF
CDR3 DNA: TGCGCCAGCAGCCATCCGCTCGGGGGCACCGGGGAGCTGTTTTTT

V gene: TRBV19
D gene: TRBD2
J gene: TRBJ2-1
clone size: .
CDR3 protein: CASSRGLAEYNEQFF
CDR3 DNA: TGTGCCAGTAGTAGGGGACTAGCGGAGTACAATGAGCAGTTCTTC

V gene: TRBV28
D gene: .
J gene: TRBJ2-2
clone size: .
CDR3 protein: CASLGGHGAGELFF
CDR3 DNA: TGTGCCAGCCTCGGGGGCCATGGAGCCGGGGAGCTGTTTTTT

V gene: TRBV7-8
D gene: TRBD2
J gene: TRBJ2-1
clone size: many
CDR3 protein: CASSFGTSLYEQFF
CDR3 DNA: TGTGCCAGCAGCTTCGGGACTAGTCTGTATGAGCAGTTCTTC

V gene: TRBV6-5
D gene: .
J gene: TRBJ1-4
clone size: .
CDR3 protein: CASRTRGGDEKLFF
CDR3 DNA: TGTGCTAGCAGAACAAGGGGCGGTGATGAAAAACTGTTTTTT

V gene: TRBV6-1
D gene: .
J gene: TRBJ1-2
clone size: many
CDR3 protein: CASSAQGEANYGYTF
CDR3 DNA: TGTGCCAGCAGTGCCCAGGGTGAGGCTAACTATGGCTACACCTTC

V gene: TRBV11-2
D gene: TRBD1
J gene: TRBJ2-2
clone size: .
CDR3 protein: CASSFVRDRDGTGELFF
CDR3 DNA: TGTGCCAGCAGCTTCGTTCGGGACAGGGACGGCACCGGGGAGCTGTTTTTT

V gene: TRBV29-1
D gene: TRBD1
J gene: TRBJ1-1
clone size: .
CDR3 protein: CSVPSHGTGGTAFF
CDR3 DNA: TGCAGCGTTCCGAGCCACGGGACAGGGGGCACAGCATTCTTT

V gene: TRBV28
D gene: .
J gene: TRBJ2-7
clone size: .
CDR3 protein: CASNLIAYYYEQYF
CDR3 DNA: TGCGCCAGCAATTTAATCGCCTATTACTACGAGCAGTACTTC

V gene: TRBV11-2
D gene: .
J gene: TRBJ2-5
clone size: .
CDR3 protein: CASGSRDSAHQEARYF
CDR3 DNA: TGTGCCAGCGGATCCCGGGACTCGGCCCACCAAGAGGCCCGGTACTTC

V gene: TRBV9
D gene: TRBD1
J gene: TRBJ1-5
clone size: .
CDR3 protein: CASSVAGTGEPQHF
CDR3 DNA: TGTGCCAGCAGCGTAGCCGGGACAGGGGAGCCCCAGCATTTT

V gene: TRBV5-6
D gene: TRBD2
J gene: TRBJ2-7
clone size: .
CDR3 protein: CASSFGLAWYYEQYF
CDR3 DNA: TGTGCCAGTAGCTTCGGACTAGCGTGGTACTACGAGCAGTACTTC

V gene: TRBV11-2
D gene: TRBD2
J gene: TRBJ2-7
clone size: .
CDR3 protein: CASSLYVGLAGGVHEHYF
CDR3 DNA: TGTGCCAGCAGCTTATACGTTGGACTAGCGGGAGGGGTGCACGAGCATTACTTC

V gene: TRBV11-2
D gene: .
J gene: TRBJ1-2
clone size: .
CDR3 protein: CAGSLMPDAYYGYTF
CDR3 DNA: TGTGCCGGCAGCTTAATGCCCGATGCTTACTATGGCTACACCTTC

V gene: TRBV6-1
D gene: .
J gene: TRBJ1-2
clone size: .
CDR3 protein: CASSAPVLDGYTF
CDR3 DNA: TGTGCCAGCAGTGCGCCAGTTCTAGATGGCTACACCTTC

V gene: TRBV20-1
D gene: TRBD2
J gene: TRBJ2-3
clone size: .
CDR3 protein: CSAPPTSGSIDMQYF
CDR3 DNA: TGCAGTGCTCCTCCGACTAGCGGGAGTATAGATATGCAGTATTTT

V gene: TRBV11-2
D gene: .
J gene: TRBJ1-6
clone size: .
CDR3 protein: CASGLQSSYNSPLHF
CDR3 DNA: TGTGCTAGCGGCTTGCAGAGCTCCTATAATTCACCCCTCCACTTT

V gene: TRBV13
D gene: .
J gene: TRBJ2-7
clone size: once
CDR3 protein: CTSSTSGTVYEQYF
CDR3 DNA: TGCACCAGCAGCACTTCCGGGACGGTCTACGAGCAGTACTTC

V gene: TRBV10-3
D gene: .
J gene: TRBJ2-1
clone size: .
CDR3 protein: CTSTSDGGRGYNEQFF
CDR3 DNA: TGTACCAGCACCTCAGATGGGGGAAGGGGATACAATGAGCAGTTCTTC

V gene: TRBV4-1
D gene: TRBD2
J gene: TRBJ2-1
clone size: .
CDR3 protein: CASSQGPISGDYNEQFF
CDR3 DNA: TGCGCCAGCAGTCAAGGGCCCATTAGCGGGGACTACAATGAGCAGTTCTTC

V gene: TRBV11-2
D gene: .
J gene: TRBJ2-7
clone size: .
CDR3 protein: CAKSLTGEQYF
CDR3 DNA: TGTGCCAAGAGCTTGACAGGCGAGCAGTACTTC

V gene: TRBV6-5
D gene: .
J gene: TRBJ1-2
clone size: .
CDR3 protein: CVSRLAANYGYTF
CDR3 DNA: TGTGTCAGTAGACTAGCGGCTAACTATGGCTACACCTTC

V gene: TRBV30
D gene: TRBD2
J gene: TRBJ2-7
clone size: .
CDR3 protein: CAWNPRAGVSYEQYF
CDR3 DNA: TGTGCCTGGAATCCACGGGCGGGAGTGTCCTACGAGCAGTACTTC

V gene: TRBV11-1
D gene: .
J gene: TRBJ2-6
clone size: .
CDR3 protein: CVSGPRGSGVNSGANVLTF
CDR3 DNA: TGTGTCAGCGGCCCCCGGGGGAGCGGTGTTAACTCGGGGGCCAACGTCCTGACTTTC

V gene: TRBV11-2
D gene: .
J gene: TRBJ2-1
clone size: .
CDR3 protein: CASSFDGRDFNEQLF
CDR3 DNA: TGTGCCAGCAGCTTCGATGGCAGGGATTTCAACGAGCAGCTCTTC

V gene: TRBV7-8
D gene: TRBD2
J gene: TRBJ2-3
clone size: .
CDR3 protein: CASSLAQAGGPHDMQYF
CDR3 DNA: TGTGCCAGCAGCTTAGCCCAAGCGGGAGGGCCACATGATATGCAATACTTT

V gene: TRBV6-5
D gene: TRBD2
J gene: TRBJ2-3
clone size: .
CDR3 protein: CASNPGLAGTDTQYF
CDR3 DNA: TGTGCCAGCAACCCAGGACTAGCGGGAACAGATACGCAGTATTTT

V gene: TRBV6-2/TRBV6-3
D gene: TRBD2
J gene: TRBJ2-1
clone size: large
CDR3 protein: CTVGTSGAYNEQFF
CDR3 DNA: TGTACCGTCGGGACTAGCGGGGCCTACAATGAGCAGTTCTTC